This T cell receptor (beta chain) was sequenced during a study of T cell responses to AZD1222 COVID-19 vaccine. Notes on the study in general: In a largely white British group with more females than males, clonal diversity was possibly underestimated. Baseline testing showed seropositivity in only a handful of AZD1222 recipients. Variant regions that are unmutated are reportedly the target of nearly half of spike-specific TCRs.

Profiling relied on immunoSEQ multiplex PCR, and the TCRdb table lists in-frame clones only, not all of them. The sample contains fewer than 110,000 clones, roughly 86% of which appear only once. Concerning this clone: Its antigen is not identified.

Pooling covered second doses at about 4 or about 12 weeks. Deletions cut 0 bases from V and 7 bases from J, with 25 bases between. CDR1 and CDR2 (germline): SGHDN, FVKESK. This CDR3 is 19 amino acids long. The source is an adult who received the AZD1222 COVID-19 vaccine. The chain couples TRBV14 to TRBJ2-1, with D possibly TRBD2 on 6 matching bases. The sequenced sample was peripheral blood, obtained 28 days after the second AZD1222 dose. CDR3 loop: CASSQDRRVSWEATNEQFF. CDR3 in DNA: TGTGCCAGCAGCCAAGATCGTAGAGTTTCGTGGGAGGCTACGAATGAGCAGTTCTTC.